Listed below are T cell receptor beta chains from one sample, sequenced in a study of blood T cell repertoires in COVID-19. Only in-frame clones appear in the TCRdb table, and some are missing; sequencing was by immunoSEQ multiplex PCR. This sample has approximately 230,000 clones; 65% to 85% occur once, and the top ten carry roughly 4%. Sample: peripheral blood. Receptor source: a woman in her forties with active or convalescent COVID-19. Both conserved end residues are part of each CDR3. D genes are given only for firm matches. Clone size is given for some rows only: seen once, a few or many times, or a class if the clone is expanded.

D gene | J gene | clone size | V gene | CDR3 DNA | CDR3 protein
NA | TRBJ2-3 | NA | TRBV5-5 | TGTGCCAGCAGCCCAGGATGGACTTCAGATACGCAGTATTTT | CASSPGWTSDTQYF
NA | TRBJ1-5 | NA | TRBV2 | TGTGCCAGCACGGGAAAAAATCAGCCCCAGCATTTT | CASTGKNQPQHF
TRBD1 | TRBJ1-1 | NA | TRBV6-5 | TGTGCCAGCAGCGGACAGGGGGCTGCTGAAGCTTTCTTT | CASSGQGAAEAFF
NA | TRBJ1-4 | NA | TRBV7-6 | TGTGCCAGCAGCCTGACAGGTCCCGGTGAAAAACTGTTTTTT | CASSLTGPGEKLFF
NA | TRBJ1-5 | NA | TRBV6-2/TRBV6-3 | TGTGCCAGCAGTTTTGGGGGGAGCAATCAGCCCCAGCATTTT | CASSFGGSNQPQHF
NA | TRBJ1-1 | NA | TRBV28 | TGTGCCAGCAGTTTTGTGGGGCCTGCCCTTGAAGCTTTCTTT | CASSFVGPALEAFF
NA | TRBJ1-2 | NA | TRBV12-3/TRBV12-4 | TGTGCCACCTCTTGGACGGGGGACTATGGCTACACCTTC | CATSWTGDYGYTF
NA | TRBJ2-7 | NA | TRBV30 | TGTGCCTGGACCCTAGGAGTTGGGGGGTCCTACGAGCAGTACTTC | CAWTLGVGGSYEQYF
NA | TRBJ1-3 | NA | TRBV9 | TGTGCCAGCAGCCCGGGGGGCTCCTCTGGAAACACCATATATTTT | CASSPGGSSGNTIYF
TRBD2 | TRBJ2-1 | few | TRBV6-5 | TGTGCCAGCACCCCGGGAGCGGGGGCAGTGGATGAGCAGTTCTTC | CASTPGAGAVDEQFF
TRBD1 | TRBJ1-6 | many | TRBV3-1/TRBV3-2 | TGTGCCAGCAGCCAAGCACAGGGGGCCGATTCACCCCTCCACTTT | CASSQAQGADSPLHF
NA | TRBJ1-5 | NA | TRBV6-4 | TGTGCCAGCAGTGACGAGGGTGGGCGCAGGTGTCAGCCCCAGCATTTT | CASSDEGGRRCQPQHF
NA | TRBJ1-1 | NA | TRBV28 | TGTGCCAGCAGTCCTACAGTTTTTCAGAACACTGAAGCTTTCTTT | CASSPTVFQNTEAFF
NA | TRBJ2-1 | NA | TRBV14 | TGTGCCAGCAGCCGAAGACAGTTCAATGAGCAGTTCTTC | CASSRRQFNEQFF
TRBD1 | TRBJ1-5 | NA | TRBV6-5 | TGTGCCAGCAGTTCCACAGGGGGCTGGAATCAGCCCCAGCATTTT | CASSSTGGWNQPQHF
NA | TRBJ2-5 | NA | TRBV19 | TGTGCCAGTAGTATAAACAGGGAAGCGACCCAGTACTTC | CASSINREATQYF
TRBD2 | TRBJ2-7 | once | TRBV7-2 | TGTGCCAGCAGCTCCACCTTAACGGGGGGGTACGAGCAGTACTTC | CASSSTLTGGYEQYF
NA | TRBJ1-2 | NA | TRBV7-2 | TGTGCCAGCAGCTCGGCGGGCGGTAACTATGGCTACACCTTC | CASSSAGGNYGYTF
NA | TRBJ2-3 | NA | TRBV6-4 | TGTGCCACCTCTCAGAGGCAGGGGAGCACAGATACGCAGTATTTT | CATSQRQGSTDTQYF
TRBD1 | TRBJ1-5 | NA | TRBV2 | TGTGCCAGCACCCTGGACAGGATCAATCAGCCCCAGCATTTT | CASTLDRINQPQHF
NA | TRBJ1-4 | NA | TRBV10-2 | TGCGCCAGCAGTGAGTCGGTCTCCAGTGAAAAACTGTTTTTT | CASSESVSSEKLFF
NA | TRBJ1-1 | NA | TRBV6-1 | TGTGCCAGCAGTGACAGGGTCGGGAACACTGAAGCTTTCTTT | CASSDRVGNTEAFF
TRBD1 | TRBJ1-1 | NA | TRBV29-1 | TGCAGCGCCGGACAGGGGGAGGGCACTGAAGCTTTCTTT | CSAGQGEGTEAFF
NA | TRBJ1-4 | NA | TRBV7-9 | TGTGCCAGCAGCCCCGGGTCCCTACGAGGAGGGCCAACTAATGAAAAACTGTTTTTT | CASSPGSLRGGPTNEKLFF
TRBD2 | TRBJ2-3 | NA | TRBV7-3 | TGTGCCAGCAGCTTCTTACCTAGCGGGGGGCGGGGAGATACGCAGTATTTT | CASSFLPSGGRGDTQYF
TRBD2 | TRBJ2-2 | NA | TRBV10-1 | TGCGCCAGCATATGGGGGGGGTCCTCGAACACCGGGGAGCTGTTTTTT | CASIWGGSSNTGELFF
NA | TRBJ2-5 | NA | TRBV7-9 | TGTGCCAGCAGCCGGGACTCGCAAGAGACCCAGTACTTC | CASSRDSQETQYF
NA | TRBJ1-2 | NA | TRBV3-1/TRBV3-2 | TGTGCCAGCAGCCAAGGACAGGAGGTTTATGGCTACACCTTC | CASSQGQEVYGYTF
TRBD2 | TRBJ2-5 | NA | TRBV27 | TGTGCCAGCAGTTCCAGCGGGGGCCTCCAGTACTTC | CASSSSGGLQYF
NA | TRBJ1-1 | few | TRBV5-1 | TGCGCCAGCAGCTTGGGTGAGGGAACAGAAGCTTTCTTT | CASSLGEGTEAFF
NA | TRBJ2-1 | once | TRBV30 | TGTGCCTGGACCGAGTCTAGCGTCCTATACAATGAGCAGTTCTTC | CAWTESSVLYNEQFF
TRBD2 | TRBJ2-1 | NA | TRBV30 | TGTGCCTACGCTAGCGGGGATAACAATGAGCAGTTCTTC | CAYASGDNNEQFF
NA | TRBJ1-1 | NA | TRBV4-2 | TGTGCCAGCAGCCAACAGGAAGCTGAAGCTTTCTTT | CASSQQEAEAFF
TRBD2 | TRBJ2-1 | many | TRBV10-1 | TGCGCCAGCTCCCCCGGGGGGAACAATGAGCAGTTCTTC | CASSPGGNNEQFF
NA | TRBJ2-3 | NA | TRBV19 | TGTGCCAGTAGACGGACAGATCAAATCTTCACAGATACGCAGTATTTT | CASRRTDQIFTDTQYF
NA | TRBJ1-5 | NA | TRBV28 | TGTGCCAGCATGGGGCCTTCTCAGCCCCAGCATTTT | CASMGPSQPQHF
TRBD2 | TRBJ2-1 | NA | TRBV13 | TGTGCCAGCAGCTTAGTCGGGACTAGCGCCGACAATGAGCAGTTCTTC | CASSLVGTSADNEQFF
TRBD1 | TRBJ1-5 | NA | TRBV4-1 | TGCGCCAGCAGCCACCGACAGGGGCCCTCAGGCAATCAGCCCCAGCATTTT | CASSHRQGPSGNQPQHF
TRBD1 | TRBJ2-2 | NA | TRBV5-1 | TGCGCCAGCAGCTTGGTAACGACAGGGACCGGGGAGCTGTTTTTT | CASSLVTTGTGELFF
NA | TRBJ2-7 | once | TRBV5-6 | TGTGCCAGCAGCTTGGGGCAGGGGCGAGACGAGCAGTACTTC | CASSLGQGRDEQYF
NA | TRBJ2-7 | NA | TRBV13 | TGTGCCAGCAGCTTAGCTAATGTGCAGTACTTC | CASSLANVQYF
NA | TRBJ2-5 | NA | TRBV15 | TGTGCCACCAGCAACCAGGGTCAAGAGACCCAGTACTTC | CATSNQGQETQYF